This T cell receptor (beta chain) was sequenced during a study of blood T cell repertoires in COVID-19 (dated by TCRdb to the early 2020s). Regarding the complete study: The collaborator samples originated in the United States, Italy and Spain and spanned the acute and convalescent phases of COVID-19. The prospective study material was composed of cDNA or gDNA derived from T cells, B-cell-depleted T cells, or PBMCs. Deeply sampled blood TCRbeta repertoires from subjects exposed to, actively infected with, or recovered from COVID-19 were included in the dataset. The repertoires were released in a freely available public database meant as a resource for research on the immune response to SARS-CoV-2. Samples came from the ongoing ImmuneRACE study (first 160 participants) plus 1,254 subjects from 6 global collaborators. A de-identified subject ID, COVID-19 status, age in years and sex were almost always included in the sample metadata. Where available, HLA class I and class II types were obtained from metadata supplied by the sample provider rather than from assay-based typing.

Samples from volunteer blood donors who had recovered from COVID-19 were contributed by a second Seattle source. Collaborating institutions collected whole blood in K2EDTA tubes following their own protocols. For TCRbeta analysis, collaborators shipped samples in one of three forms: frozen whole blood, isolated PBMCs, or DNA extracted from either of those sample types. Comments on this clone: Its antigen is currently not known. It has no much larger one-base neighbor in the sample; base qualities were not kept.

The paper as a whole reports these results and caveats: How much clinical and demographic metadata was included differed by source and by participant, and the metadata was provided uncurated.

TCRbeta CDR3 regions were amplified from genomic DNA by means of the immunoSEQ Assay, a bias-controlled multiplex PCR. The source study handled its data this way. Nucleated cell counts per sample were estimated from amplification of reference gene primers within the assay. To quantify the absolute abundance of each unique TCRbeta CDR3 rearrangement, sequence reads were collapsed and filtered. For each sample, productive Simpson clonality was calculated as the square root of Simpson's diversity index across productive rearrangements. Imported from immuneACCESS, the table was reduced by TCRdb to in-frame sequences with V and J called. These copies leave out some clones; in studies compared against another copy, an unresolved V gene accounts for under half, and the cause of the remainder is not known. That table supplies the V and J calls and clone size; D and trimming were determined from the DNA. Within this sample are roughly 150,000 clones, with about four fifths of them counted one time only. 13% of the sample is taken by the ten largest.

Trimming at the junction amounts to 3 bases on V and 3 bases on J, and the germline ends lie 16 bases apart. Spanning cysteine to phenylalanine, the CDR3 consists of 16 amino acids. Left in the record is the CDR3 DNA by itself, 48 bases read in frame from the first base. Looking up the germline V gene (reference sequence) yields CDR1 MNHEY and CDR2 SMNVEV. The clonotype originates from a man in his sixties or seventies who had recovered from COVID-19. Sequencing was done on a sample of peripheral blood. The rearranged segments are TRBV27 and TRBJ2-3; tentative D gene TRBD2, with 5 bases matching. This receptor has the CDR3 CASSFDRGYQTDTQYF. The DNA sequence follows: TGTGCCAGCAGTTTCGATCGCGGGTATCAGACAGATACGCAGTATTTT.